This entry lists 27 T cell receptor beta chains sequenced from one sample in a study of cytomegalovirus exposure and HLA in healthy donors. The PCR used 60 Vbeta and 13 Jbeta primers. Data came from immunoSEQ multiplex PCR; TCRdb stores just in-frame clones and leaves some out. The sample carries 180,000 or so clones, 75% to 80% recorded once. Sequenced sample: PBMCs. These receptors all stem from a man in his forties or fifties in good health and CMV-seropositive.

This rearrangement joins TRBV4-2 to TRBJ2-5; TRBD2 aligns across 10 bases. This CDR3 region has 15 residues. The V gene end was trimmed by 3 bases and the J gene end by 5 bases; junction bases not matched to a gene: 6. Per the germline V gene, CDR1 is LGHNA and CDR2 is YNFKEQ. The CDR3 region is CASSHLAGVGETQYF. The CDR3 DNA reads TGTGCCAGCAGCCATCTAGCGGGAGTAGGGGAGACCCAGTACTTC.

The CDR3 reads CASSSRTGGPTEAFF. The CDR3 coding sequence is TGTGCCAGCAGCAGTAGGACAGGGGGCCCCACTGAAGCTTTCTTT. The chain couples TRBV7-9 to TRBJ1-1; 11 positions match TRBD1. V lost 5 bases to trimming and J lost 4 bases; unmatched junction nucleotides: 6. Germline CDR1 and CDR2: SEHNR and FQNEAQ (reference sequence). The CDR3 sequence is 15 residues long.

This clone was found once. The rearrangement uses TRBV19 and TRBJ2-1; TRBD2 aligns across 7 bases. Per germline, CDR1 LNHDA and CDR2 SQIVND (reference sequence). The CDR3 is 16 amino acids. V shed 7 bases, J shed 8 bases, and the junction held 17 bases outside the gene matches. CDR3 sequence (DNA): TGTGCCAGTAAACAAGCGGGACGGGAGAGGGGAGATGAGCAGTTCTTC. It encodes CASKQAGRERGDEQFF.

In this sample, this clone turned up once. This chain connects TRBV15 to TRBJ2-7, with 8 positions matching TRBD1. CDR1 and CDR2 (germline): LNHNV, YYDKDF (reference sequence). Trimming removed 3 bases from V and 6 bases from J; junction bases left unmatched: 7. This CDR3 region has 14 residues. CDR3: CATSRDREPREQYF. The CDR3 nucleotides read TGTGCCACCAGCAGGGACAGGGAGCCTCGCGAGCAGTACTTC.

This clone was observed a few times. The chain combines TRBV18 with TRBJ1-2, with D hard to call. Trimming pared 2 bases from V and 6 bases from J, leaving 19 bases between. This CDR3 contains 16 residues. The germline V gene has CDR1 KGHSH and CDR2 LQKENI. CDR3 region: CASSPIDKVGENGYTF. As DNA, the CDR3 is TGTGCCAGCTCACCAATTGACAAAGTTGGGGAGAATGGCTACACCTTC.

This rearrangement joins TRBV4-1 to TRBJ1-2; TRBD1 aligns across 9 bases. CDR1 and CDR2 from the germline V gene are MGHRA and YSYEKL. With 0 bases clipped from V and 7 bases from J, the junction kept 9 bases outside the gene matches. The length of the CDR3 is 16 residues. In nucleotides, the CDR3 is TGCGCCAGCAGCCAAGATAGGGGACAGGGCGGAGGTGGCTACACCTTC. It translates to CASSQDRGQGGGGYTF.

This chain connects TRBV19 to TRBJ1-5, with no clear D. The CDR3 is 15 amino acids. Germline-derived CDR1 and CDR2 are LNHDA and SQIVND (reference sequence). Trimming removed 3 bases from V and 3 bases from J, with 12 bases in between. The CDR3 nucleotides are TGTGCCAGTAGTATGGGATCCGGGGTCAATCAGCCCCAGCATTTT. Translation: CASSMGSGVNQPQHF.

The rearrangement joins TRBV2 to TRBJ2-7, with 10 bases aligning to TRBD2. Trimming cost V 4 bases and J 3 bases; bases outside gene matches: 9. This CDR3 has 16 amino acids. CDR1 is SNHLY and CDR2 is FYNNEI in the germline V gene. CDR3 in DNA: TGTGCCAGCAGTGGGCCCGGACTAGCGGATATCTACGAGCAGTACTTC. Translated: CASSGPGLADIYEQYF. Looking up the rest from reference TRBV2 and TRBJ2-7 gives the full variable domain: EPEVTQTPSHQVTQMGQEVILRCVPISNHLYFYWYRQILGQKVEFLVSFYNNEISEKSEIFDDQFSVERPDGSNFTLKIRSTKLEDSAMYFCASSGPGLADIYEQYFGPGTRLTVT.

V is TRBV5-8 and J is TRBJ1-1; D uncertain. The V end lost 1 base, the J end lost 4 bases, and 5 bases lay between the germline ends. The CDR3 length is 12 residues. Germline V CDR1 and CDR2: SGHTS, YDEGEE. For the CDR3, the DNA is TGTGCCAGCAGCTTGACAGCCACTGAAGCTTTCTTT. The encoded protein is CASSLTATEAFF.

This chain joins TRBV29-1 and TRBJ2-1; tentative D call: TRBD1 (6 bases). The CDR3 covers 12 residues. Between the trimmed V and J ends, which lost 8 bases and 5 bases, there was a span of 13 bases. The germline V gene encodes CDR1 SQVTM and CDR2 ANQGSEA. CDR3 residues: CSPGTFNNEQFF. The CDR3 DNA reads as TGCAGCCCAGGGACATTCAACAATGAGCAGTTCTTC.

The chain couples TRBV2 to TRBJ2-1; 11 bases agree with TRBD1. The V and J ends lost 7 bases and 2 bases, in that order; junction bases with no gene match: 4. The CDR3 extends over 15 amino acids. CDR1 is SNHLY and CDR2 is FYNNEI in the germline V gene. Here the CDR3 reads CASKVGQGAYNEQFF. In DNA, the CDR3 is TGTGCCAGCAAAGTGGGACAGGGGGCCTACAATGAGCAGTTCTTC.

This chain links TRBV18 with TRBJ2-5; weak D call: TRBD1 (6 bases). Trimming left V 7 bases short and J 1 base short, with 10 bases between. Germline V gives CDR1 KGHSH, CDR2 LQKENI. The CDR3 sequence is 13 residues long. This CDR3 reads CASLQGSQETQYF. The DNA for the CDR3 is TGTGCCAGCTTACAGGGAAGCCAAGAGACCCAGTACTTC.

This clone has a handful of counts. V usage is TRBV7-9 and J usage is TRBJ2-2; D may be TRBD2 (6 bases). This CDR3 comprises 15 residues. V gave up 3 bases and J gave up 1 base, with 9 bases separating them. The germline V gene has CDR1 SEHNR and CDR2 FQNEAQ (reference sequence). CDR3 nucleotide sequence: TGTGCCAGCAGCTTGGGGGGAGGGAACACCGGGGAGCTGTTTTTT. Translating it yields CASSLGGGNTGELFF.

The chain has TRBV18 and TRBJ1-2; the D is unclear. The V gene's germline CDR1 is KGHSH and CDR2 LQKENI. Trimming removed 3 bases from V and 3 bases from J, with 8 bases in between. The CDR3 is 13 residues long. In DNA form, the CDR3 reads TGTGCCAGCTCACCGGGCAGTGACTATGGCTACACCTTC. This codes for CASSPGSDYGYTF.

Here the CDR3 reads CASSFLASGSGYQETQYF. Here the CDR3 DNA reads TGTGCCAGCAGTTTTTTGGCTAGCGGGAGCGGGTACCAAGAGACCCAGTACTTC. This chain connects TRBV28 to TRBJ2-5; the match to TRBD2 covers 10 bases. Germline V gene data show CDR1 as MDHEN and CDR2 as SYDVKM. The CDR3 consists of 18 residues. V gave up 3 bases and J gave up 0 bases; unmatched junction bases: 10.

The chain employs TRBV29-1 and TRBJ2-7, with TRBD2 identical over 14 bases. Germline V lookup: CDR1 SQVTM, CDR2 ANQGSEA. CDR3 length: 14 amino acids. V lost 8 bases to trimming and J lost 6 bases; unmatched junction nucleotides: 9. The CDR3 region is CSMGTSGRSGEQYF. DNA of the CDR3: TGCAGCATGGGGACTAGCGGGAGATCGGGCGAGCAGTACTTC.

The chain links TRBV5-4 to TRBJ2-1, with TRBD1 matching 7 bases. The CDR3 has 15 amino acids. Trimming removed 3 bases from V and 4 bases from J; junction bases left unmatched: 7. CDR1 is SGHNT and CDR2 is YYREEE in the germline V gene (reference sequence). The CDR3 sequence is CASSSGTAMYNEQFF. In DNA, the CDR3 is TGTGCCAGCAGCTCCGGGACAGCGATGTACAATGAGCAGTTCTTC. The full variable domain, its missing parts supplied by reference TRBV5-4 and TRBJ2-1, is ETGVTQSPTHLIKTRGQQVTLRCSSQSGHNTVSWYQQALGQGPQFIFQYYREEENGRGNFPPRFSGLQFPNYSSELNVNALELDDSALYLCASSSGTAMYNEQFFGPGTRLTVL.

CDR3 region: CASSFGGFIYNEQFF. CDR3 bases: TGTGCCAGCAGCTTTGGGGGCTTCATCTACAATGAGCAGTTCTTC. The chain joins TRBV11-3 to TRBJ2-1, with D tentatively TRBD1 (6 bases). The CDR3 spans 15 residues. The ends were cut back, 3 bases at V and 3 bases at J, with 12 bases in the middle. Looked up from germline, CDR1 is SGHNT and CDR2 is YENEEA.

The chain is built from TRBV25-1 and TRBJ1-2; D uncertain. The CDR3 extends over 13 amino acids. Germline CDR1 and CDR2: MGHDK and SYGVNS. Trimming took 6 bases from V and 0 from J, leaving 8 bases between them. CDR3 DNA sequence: TGTGCCAGCAGGAGGGCGGCTAACTATGGCTACACCTTC. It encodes CASRRAANYGYTF.

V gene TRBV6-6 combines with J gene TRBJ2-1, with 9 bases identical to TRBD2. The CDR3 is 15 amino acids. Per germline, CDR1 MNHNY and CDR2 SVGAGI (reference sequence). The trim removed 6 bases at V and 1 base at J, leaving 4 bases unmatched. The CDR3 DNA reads TGTGCCAGCAGACCCAGCGGGAGGTCCTACAATGAGCAGTTCTTC. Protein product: CASRPSGRSYNEQFF.

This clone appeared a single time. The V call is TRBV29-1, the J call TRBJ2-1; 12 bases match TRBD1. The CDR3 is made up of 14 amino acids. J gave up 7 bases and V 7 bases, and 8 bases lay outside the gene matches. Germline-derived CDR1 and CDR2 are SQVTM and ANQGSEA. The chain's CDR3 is CSAFRDRGRNEQFF. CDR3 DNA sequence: TGCAGCGCATTCCGGGACAGGGGGCGGAATGAGCAGTTCTTC.

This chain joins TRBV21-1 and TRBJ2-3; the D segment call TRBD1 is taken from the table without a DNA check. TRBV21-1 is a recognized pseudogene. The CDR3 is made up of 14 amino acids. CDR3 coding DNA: TGTGCCAGCAGCACGGGTTCAGGGACAGATACGCAGTATTTT. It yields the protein CASSTGSGTDTQYF.

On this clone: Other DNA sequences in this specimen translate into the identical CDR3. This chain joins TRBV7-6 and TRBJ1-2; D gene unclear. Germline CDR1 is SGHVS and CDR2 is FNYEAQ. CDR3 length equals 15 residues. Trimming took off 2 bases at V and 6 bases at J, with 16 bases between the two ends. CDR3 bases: TGTGCCAGCAGCTTATTCTCGACGGGGATCGATGGCTACACCTTC. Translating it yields CASSLFSTGIDGYTF.

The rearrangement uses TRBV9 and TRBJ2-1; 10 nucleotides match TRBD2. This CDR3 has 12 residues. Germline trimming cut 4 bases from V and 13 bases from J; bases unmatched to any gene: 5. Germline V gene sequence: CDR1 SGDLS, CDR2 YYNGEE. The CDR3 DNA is TGTGCCAGCAGCCCACCTAGCGGGAGTCAGTTCTTC. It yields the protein CASSPPSGSQFF.

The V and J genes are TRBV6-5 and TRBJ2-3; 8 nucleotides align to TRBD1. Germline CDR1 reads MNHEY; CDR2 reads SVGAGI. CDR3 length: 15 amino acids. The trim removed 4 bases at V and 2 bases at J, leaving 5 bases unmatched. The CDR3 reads CASSSRDRHTDTQYF. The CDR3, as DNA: TGTGCCAGCAGTTCCCGGGACAGGCACACAGATACGCAGTATTTT.

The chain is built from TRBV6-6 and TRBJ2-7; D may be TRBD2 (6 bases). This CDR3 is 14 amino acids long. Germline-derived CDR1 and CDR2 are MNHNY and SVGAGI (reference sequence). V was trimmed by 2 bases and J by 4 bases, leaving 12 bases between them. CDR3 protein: CASSYGGGRYEQYF. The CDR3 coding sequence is TGTGCCAGCAGTTACGGGGGAGGAAGGTACGAGCAGTACTTC.

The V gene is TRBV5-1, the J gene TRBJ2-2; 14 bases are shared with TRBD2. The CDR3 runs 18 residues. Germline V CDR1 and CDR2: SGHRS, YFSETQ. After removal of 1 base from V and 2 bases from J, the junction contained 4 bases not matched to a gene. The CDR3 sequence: CASSLRGLAGVNTGELFF. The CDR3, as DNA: TGCGCCAGCAGCTTGAGGGGACTAGCGGGAGTCAACACCGGGGAGCTGTTTTTT. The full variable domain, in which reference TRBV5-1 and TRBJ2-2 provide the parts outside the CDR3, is KAGVTQTPRYLIKTRGQQVTLSCSPISGHRSVSWYQQTPGQGLQFLFEYFSETQRNKGNFPGRFSGRQFSNSRSEMNVSTLELGDSALYLCASSLRGLAGVNTGELFFGEGSRLTVL.